The clone carrying this TCR beta chain was picked up a small number of times. Antigen: not known. The length of the CDR3 is 13 residues. CDR1 and CDR2 (germline): SGHRS, YFSETQ. V lost 2 bases and J 2 bases, leaving 8 bases between the germline ends. The sample is drawn from a study of CD4 T cells in relation to SARS-CoV-2 and coronaviruses. Unexposed donor CD4+ T cells date from about 2011-2018, before the COVID-19 pandemic. The cells were cultured for around ten days before CD4+ T cells were isolated. Clones were read by immunoSEQ multiplex PCR, and TCRdb kept only the in-frame ones, dropping some. The sample holds over 25,000 clones; 70% to 85% are singletons and the top ten take roughly 15%.

The TCR was taken from a human donor in good health. The sample taken for sequencing was CD4+ T cells from PBMCs, cultured in vitro. The chain links TRBV5-1 to TRBJ2-7; D may correspond to TRBD1 or TRBD2 (5 bases each). The CDR3: CASSFGDAYEQYF. CDR3 sequence (DNA): TGCGCCAGCAGCTTTGGGGACGCCTACGAGCAGTACTTC.